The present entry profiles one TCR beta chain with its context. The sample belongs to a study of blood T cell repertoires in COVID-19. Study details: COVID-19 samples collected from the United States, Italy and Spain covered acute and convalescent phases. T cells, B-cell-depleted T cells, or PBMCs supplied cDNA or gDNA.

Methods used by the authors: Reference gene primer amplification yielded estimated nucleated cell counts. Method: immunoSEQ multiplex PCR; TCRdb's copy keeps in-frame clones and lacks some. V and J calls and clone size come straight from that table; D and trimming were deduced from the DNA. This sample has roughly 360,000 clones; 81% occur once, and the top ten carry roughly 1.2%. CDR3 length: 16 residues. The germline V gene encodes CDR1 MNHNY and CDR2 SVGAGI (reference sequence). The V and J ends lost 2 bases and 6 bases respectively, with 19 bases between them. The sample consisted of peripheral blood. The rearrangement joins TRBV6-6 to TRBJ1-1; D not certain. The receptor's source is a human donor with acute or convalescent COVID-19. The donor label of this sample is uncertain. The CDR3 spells CASSYVQADPRPEAFF. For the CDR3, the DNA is TGTGCCAGCAGTTACGTCCAGGCAGACCCTCGCCCTGAAGCTTTCTTT.